This T cell receptor beta chain originates from a study of T cells in Graves' hyperthyroidism and ophthalmopathy. Study context: Initial diagnosis, before any treatment, was when peripheral blood was collected.

There are many counts of this clonotype. The antigen is undetermined. The TCR beta CDR3 regions underwent amplification using RNA transcripts as the source. When the TCR CDR3 underwent first-round RT-PCR, the HTBI primer set was used. TCRdb reprocessed the multiplex PCR reads via MiXCR and lists one record per CDR3 protein. The sample has over 550,000 distinct CDR3 sequences; 16% are singletons. This CDR3 comprises 14 residues. V gave up 3 bases and J gave up 4 bases; unmatched junction bases: 5. From germline, CDR1 is SGHKS and CDR2 YYEKEE (reference sequence). General study points: Blood also contained most expanded thyroid clonotypes above 0.001.

The chain couples TRBV5-5 to TRBJ2-5; TRBD1 matches 8 bases. The source of this sequence is a woman between 18 and 29 years old with Graves' hyperthyroidism. The sequenced sample was blood. The CDR3 loop reads CASSSDREGETQYF. DNA of the CDR3: TGTGCCAGCAGCTCGGACAGGGAAGGAGAGACCCAGTACTTC.